Listed below are T cell receptor beta chains from one sample, sequenced in a study of blood T cell repertoires in COVID-19. Assay used: immunoSEQ multiplex PCR; TCRdb lists only in-frame clones, some missing. Of about 200,000 clones in the sample, less than 85% are singletons; the top ten hold 7.2%. The sequencing sample was made of peripheral blood. The source of these receptors is a woman between 65 and 79 years old with acute or convalescent COVID-19. CDR3s include the opening cysteine and the closing phenylalanine or tryptophan. The D gene is left open where the match is weak. Clone sizes are given selectively: once, few, many, or a class where the clone is expanded.

j_gene: TRBJ1-5
abundance: .
d_gene: .
v_gene: TRBV6-5
CDR3aa: CASRTDRFNNQPQHF
CDR3nt: TGTGCCAGCAGAACAGACAGGTTCAACAATCAGCCCCAGCATTTT

j_gene: TRBJ1-1
abundance: .
d_gene: .
v_gene: TRBV5-1
CDR3aa: CASRFTENTEAFF
CDR3nt: TGCGCCAGCCGTTTTACAGAGAACACTGAAGCTTTCTTT

j_gene: TRBJ1-1
abundance: .
d_gene: .
v_gene: TRBV19
CDR3aa: CASSMRENTEAFF
CDR3nt: TGTGCCAGTAGTATGCGGGAGAACACTGAAGCTTTCTTT

j_gene: TRBJ2-5
abundance: once
d_gene: .
v_gene: TRBV6-2/TRBV6-3
CDR3aa: CASSYMGPQETQYF
CDR3nt: TGTGCCAGCAGTTACATGGGGCCCCAAGAGACCCAGTACTTC

j_gene: TRBJ2-3
abundance: .
d_gene: .
v_gene: TRBV4-2
CDR3aa: CASSQFRFTDTQYF
CDR3nt: TGTGCCAGCAGCCAATTTCGATTCACTGATACGCAGTATTTT

j_gene: TRBJ1-5
abundance: once
d_gene: TRBD1
v_gene: TRBV19
CDR3aa: CASNAVQGARGRPQHF
CDR3nt: TGTGCCAGTAACGCGGTGCAGGGGGCCCGGGGGAGGCCCCAGCATTTT

j_gene: TRBJ2-1
abundance: .
d_gene: TRBD2
v_gene: TRBV11-2
CDR3aa: CASSPTLAGGLLGEQFF
CDR3nt: TGTGCCAGCAGCCCGACTCTAGCGGGGGGGTTACTTGGTGAGCAGTTCTTC

j_gene: TRBJ1-2
abundance: .
d_gene: TRBD1
v_gene: TRBV11-2
CDR3aa: CASSLGDRVAGYTF
CDR3nt: TGTGCCAGCAGCTTAGGGGACAGGGTGGCTGGCTACACCTTC

j_gene: TRBJ2-1
abundance: .
d_gene: TRBD2
v_gene: TRBV5-4
CDR3aa: CAYQRGATYNEQFF
CDR3nt: TGTGCCTATCAGCGGGGAGCCACCTACAATGAGCAGTTCTTC

j_gene: TRBJ2-7
abundance: .
d_gene: .
v_gene: TRBV11-2
CDR3aa: CASSLDRGEQYF
CDR3nt: TGTGCCAGCAGCTTAGATAGGGGCGAGCAGTACTTC

j_gene: TRBJ2-3
abundance: .
d_gene: .
v_gene: TRBV7-3
CDR3aa: CASSLFVQGPQYF
CDR3nt: TGTGCCAGCAGCCTGTTTGTACAGGGCCCGCAGTATTTT

j_gene: TRBJ2-1
abundance: .
d_gene: .
v_gene: TRBV7-2
CDR3aa: CASSSAAVQNEQFF
CDR3nt: TGTGCCAGCAGCTCGGCGGCGGTCCAGAATGAGCAGTTCTTC

j_gene: TRBJ2-5
abundance: .
d_gene: TRBD2
v_gene: TRBV4-2
CDR3aa: CASSQGSSGNLGATQYF
CDR3nt: TGTGCCAGCAGCCAAGGTTCTAGCGGAAATCTCGGAGCGACCCAGTACTTC

j_gene: TRBJ2-5
abundance: .
d_gene: .
v_gene: TRBV19
CDR3aa: CASSPTPEETQYF
CDR3nt: TGTGCCAGTAGCCCCACCCCGGAAGAGACCCAGTACTTC

j_gene: TRBJ1-4
abundance: .
d_gene: TRBD1
v_gene: TRBV2
CDR3aa: CVSRLTGSNEKLFF
CDR3nt: TGTGTCAGCAGACTGACAGGGAGTAATGAAAAACTGTTTTTT

j_gene: TRBJ2-3
abundance: few
d_gene: .
v_gene: TRBV4-2
CDR3aa: CASSQELQGLRDTQYF
CDR3nt: TGTGCCAGCAGCCAAGAACTCCAGGGCCTTCGGGATACGCAGTATTTT

j_gene: TRBJ2-3
abundance: .
d_gene: TRBD2
v_gene: TRBV6-2/TRBV6-3
CDR3aa: CASSFLRSGGATDTQYF
CDR3nt: TGTGCCAGCAGTTTTTTGCGTAGCGGGGGTGCCACAGATACGCAGTATTTT

j_gene: TRBJ2-1
abundance: .
d_gene: TRBD2
v_gene: TRBV19
CDR3aa: CASSSTSGAFIRNEQFF
CDR3nt: TGTGCCAGTAGTTCGACTAGCGGGGCTTTTATACGCAATGAGCAGTTCTTC

j_gene: TRBJ2-5
abundance: .
d_gene: TRBD2
v_gene: TRBV27
CDR3aa: CASSGAGGTETQYF
CDR3nt: TGTGCCAGCAGTGGAGCGGGGGGCACAGAGACCCAGTACTTC

j_gene: TRBJ1-5
abundance: .
d_gene: .
v_gene: TRBV3-1/TRBV3-2
CDR3aa: CASSQGTNSNQPQHF
CDR3nt: TGTGCCAGCAGCCAAGGGACAAATAGCAATCAGCCCCAGCATTTT

j_gene: TRBJ2-2
abundance: .
d_gene: TRBD1
v_gene: TRBV5-4
CDR3aa: CASSPHRGQGTGELFF
CDR3nt: TGTGCCAGCAGCCCTCACAGGGGGCAAGGCACCGGGGAGCTGTTTTTT

j_gene: TRBJ2-1
abundance: .
d_gene: TRBD1
v_gene: TRBV9
CDR3aa: CASSVWRDRDNEQFF
CDR3nt: TGTGCCAGCAGCGTATGGCGGGACAGGGACAATGAGCAGTTCTTC

j_gene: TRBJ2-3
abundance: .
d_gene: TRBD2
v_gene: TRBV9
CDR3aa: CASSASGLVTDTQYF
CDR3nt: TGTGCCAGCAGCGCCTCGGGACTAGTCACAGATACGCAGTATTTT

j_gene: TRBJ1-2
abundance: .
d_gene: .
v_gene: TRBV19
CDR3aa: CASSSYQGLNYGYTF
CDR3nt: TGTGCCAGTAGTTCATACCAGGGATTAAACTATGGCTACACCTTC

j_gene: TRBJ1-6
abundance: .
d_gene: TRBD1
v_gene: TRBV4-3
CDR3aa: CASSQQDRASPLHF
CDR3nt: TGCGCCAGCAGCCAACAGGACAGGGCTTCACCCCTCCACTTT

j_gene: TRBJ2-7
abundance: .
d_gene: TRBD1
v_gene: TRBV10-3
CDR3aa: CAISEGQTGGYEQYF
CDR3nt: TGTGCCATCAGTGAGGGGCAGACAGGGGGCTACGAGCAGTACTTC

j_gene: TRBJ2-1
abundance: .
d_gene: TRBD1
v_gene: TRBV7-2
CDR3aa: CASSLDRGRNEQFF
CDR3nt: TGTGCCAGCAGCTTAGACAGGGGGCGGAATGAGCAGTTCTTC

j_gene: TRBJ2-5
abundance: .
d_gene: .
v_gene: TRBV18
CDR3aa: CASSLRTLRETQYF
CDR3nt: TGTGCCAGCTCCCTCCGTACATTGCGGGAGACCCAGTACTTC

j_gene: TRBJ1-2
abundance: few
d_gene: TRBD1
v_gene: TRBV29-1
CDR3aa: CSVEEGQGVYGYTF
CDR3nt: TGCAGCGTTGAAGAGGGACAGGGGGTCTATGGCTACACCTTC

j_gene: TRBJ2-3
abundance: .
d_gene: TRBD2
v_gene: TRBV2
CDR3aa: CASKVGGGADTQYF
CDR3nt: TGTGCCAGCAAGGTGGGGGGAGGGGCGGATACGCAGTATTTT

j_gene: TRBJ1-5
abundance: once
d_gene: TRBD1
v_gene: TRBV6-5
CDR3aa: CASSYSTGTDQPQHF
CDR3nt: TGTGCCAGCAGTTACTCCACCGGGACAGATCAGCCCCAGCATTTT

j_gene: TRBJ1-5
abundance: .
d_gene: .
v_gene: TRBV24-1
CDR3aa: CATSLGGTGPYSNQPQHF
CDR3nt: TGTGCCACCAGTTTAGGCGGGACGGGACCTTATAGCAATCAGCCCCAGCATTTT

j_gene: TRBJ2-1
abundance: .
d_gene: TRBD2
v_gene: TRBV3-1/TRBV3-2
CDR3aa: CASSLLLAAYSYNEQFF
CDR3nt: TGTGCCAGCAGCCTCTTACTAGCGGCCTACTCCTACAATGAGCAGTTCTTC

j_gene: TRBJ2-7
abundance: .
d_gene: .
v_gene: TRBV7-9
CDR3aa: CASSLARSSYEQYF
CDR3nt: TGTGCCAGCAGCTTAGCACGGAGCTCCTACGAGCAGTACTTC

j_gene: TRBJ2-5
abundance: .
d_gene: .
v_gene: TRBV7-9
CDR3aa: CASSRPQGKETQYF
CDR3nt: TGTGCCAGCAGCCGACCCCAGGGAAAAGAGACCCAGTACTTC

j_gene: TRBJ1-3
abundance: .
d_gene: .
v_gene: TRBV7-8
CDR3aa: CASSGDPEGNTIYF
CDR3nt: TGTGCCAGCAGCGGAGACCCGGAGGGAAACACCATATATTTT

j_gene: TRBJ1-2
abundance: .
d_gene: TRBD1
v_gene: TRBV5-1
CDR3aa: CASSFSLGGATGYTF
CDR3nt: TGCGCCAGCAGCTTTTCCTTAGGGGGCGCGACCGGCTACACCTTC

j_gene: TRBJ2-6
abundance: .
d_gene: .
v_gene: TRBV2
CDR3aa: CATSTGSSGANVLTF
CDR3nt: TGTGCCACCTCGACAGGTAGCTCTGGGGCCAACGTCCTGACTTTC

j_gene: TRBJ2-5
abundance: .
d_gene: TRBD1
v_gene: TRBV6-2/TRBV6-3
CDR3aa: CASSWTGQETQYF
CDR3nt: TGTGCCAGCAGTTGGACAGGTCAAGAGACCCAGTACTTC

j_gene: TRBJ2-2
abundance: .
d_gene: .
v_gene: TRBV6-2/TRBV6-3
CDR3aa: CASSKVRGYTGELFF
CDR3nt: TGTGCCAGCAGTAAAGTAAGGGGATACACCGGGGAGCTGTTTTTT

j_gene: TRBJ1-2
abundance: .
d_gene: .
v_gene: TRBV6-5
CDR3aa: CASSPPATGSYGYTF
CDR3nt: TGTGCCAGCAGTCCCCCGGCGACGGGGAGCTATGGCTACACCTTC

j_gene: TRBJ1-1
abundance: .
d_gene: .
v_gene: TRBV6-2/TRBV6-3
CDR3aa: CASSYGAAGTEAFF
CDR3nt: TGTGCCAGCAGTTATGGGGCGGCCGGGACTGAAGCTTTCTTT